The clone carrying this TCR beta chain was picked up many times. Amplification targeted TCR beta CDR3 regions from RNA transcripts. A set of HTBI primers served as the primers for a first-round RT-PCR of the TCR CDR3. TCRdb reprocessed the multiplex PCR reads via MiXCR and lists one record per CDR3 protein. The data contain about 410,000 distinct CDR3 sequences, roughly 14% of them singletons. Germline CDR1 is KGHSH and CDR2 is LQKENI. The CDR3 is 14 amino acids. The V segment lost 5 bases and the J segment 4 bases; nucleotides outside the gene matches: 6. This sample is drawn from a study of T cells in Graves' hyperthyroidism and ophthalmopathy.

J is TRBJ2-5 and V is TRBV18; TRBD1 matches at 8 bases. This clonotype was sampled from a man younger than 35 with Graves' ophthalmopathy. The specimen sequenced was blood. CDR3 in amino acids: CASSSTGTGETQYF. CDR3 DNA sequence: TGTGCCAGCTCATCTACAGGGACAGGAGAGACCCAGTACTTC.